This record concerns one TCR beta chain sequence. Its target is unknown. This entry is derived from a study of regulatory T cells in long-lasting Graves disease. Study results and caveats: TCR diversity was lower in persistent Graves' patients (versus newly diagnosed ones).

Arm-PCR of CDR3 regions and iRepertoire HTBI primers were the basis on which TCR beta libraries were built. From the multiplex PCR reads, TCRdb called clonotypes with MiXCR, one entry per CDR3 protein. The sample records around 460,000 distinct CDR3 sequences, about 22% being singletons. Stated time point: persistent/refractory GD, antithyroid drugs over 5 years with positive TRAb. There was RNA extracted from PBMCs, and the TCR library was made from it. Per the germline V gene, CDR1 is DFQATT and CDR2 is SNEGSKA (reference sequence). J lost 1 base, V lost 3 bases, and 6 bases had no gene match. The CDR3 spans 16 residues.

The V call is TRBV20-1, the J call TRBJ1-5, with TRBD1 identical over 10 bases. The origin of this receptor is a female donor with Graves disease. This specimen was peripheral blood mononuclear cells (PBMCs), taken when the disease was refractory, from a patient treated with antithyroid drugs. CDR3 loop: CSARGQGMLSNQPQHF. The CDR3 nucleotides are TGCAGTGCTAGGGGACAGGGGATGCTGAGCAATCAGCCCCAGCATTTT.